These 30 T cell receptor beta chains came from one sample sequenced in a study of cytomegalovirus exposure and HLA in healthy donors. Repertoires were generated with immunoSEQ multiplex PCR, while TCRdb's copy carries only in-frame clones and drops some. The sample holds 90,000 to 150,000 clones, more than 75% seen once. What was sequenced was PBMCs. The receptors were sampled from a woman aged 25 to 39 in good health and CMV-seronegative.

The J gene is TRBJ2-7, the V gene TRBV10-2, with 9 nucleotides matching TRBD2. Germline V gene lookup returns CDR1 WSHSY and CDR2 SAAADI. CDR3 size: 15 residues. Germline trimming cut 2 bases from V and 3 bases from J; bases unmatched to any gene: 5. The CDR3 DNA follows: TGCGCCAGCAGTGAGCCCCGCGGGGGGGTCTACGAGCAGTACTTC. It yields the protein CASSEPRGGVYEQYF.

The rearrangement uses TRBV2 and TRBJ1-1, with D perhaps matching TRBD1 (5 bases). Trimming took off 10 bases at V and 0 bases at J, with 15 bases between the two ends. Germline values: CDR1 SNHLY, CDR2 FYNNEI. The CDR3 has 14 amino acids. CDR3 in DNA: TGTGCCATCCCGGGGGATCCCATGAACACTGAAGCTTTCTTT. Its protein product is CAIPGDPMNTEAFF.

The chain carries TRBV18 and TRBJ2-5; 8 bases map to TRBD2. Unmatched junction bases numbered 7, after V lost 3 bases and J lost 4 bases. There are 15 residues in the CDR3. Per the germline V gene, CDR1 is KGHSH and CDR2 is LQKENI. This CDR3 reads CASSPRRGAGETQYF. The CDR3 bases are TGTGCCAGCTCACCCCGGCGGGGGGCGGGAGAGACCCAGTACTTC.

This chain uses TRBV6-1 with TRBJ2-7, with 8 bases matching TRBD2. Germline trimming cut 2 bases from V and 3 bases from J; bases unmatched to any gene: 18. The germline V gene has CDR1 MNHNS and CDR2 SASEGT. The CDR3 is 19 amino acids. The CDR3 region is CASSEREGLLAGGFYEQYF. The CDR3 coding sequence is TGTGCCAGCAGTGAACGGGAGGGATTACTCGCGGGGGGTTTCTACGAGCAGTACTTC.

CDR3 sequence reads: CASSIGRVTSNQPQHF. CDR3 DNA: TGTGCCAGTAGTATAGGCAGGGTCACTAGCAATCAGCCCCAGCATTTT. This sequence joins TRBV19 and TRBJ1-5; a possible D gene is TRBD1 (5 bases). Germline CDR1 LNHDA, CDR2 SQIVND (reference sequence). This CDR3 spans 16 amino acids. With 1 base removed from V and 0 bases from J, the gap between germline ends came to 10 bases.

This sequence joins TRBV7-2 and TRBJ1-5, with D maybe TRBD1 (5 bases). Germline V gene data show CDR1 as SGHTA and CDR2 as FQGNSA. The CDR3 has 18 residues. V was shortened by 5 bases and J by 0 bases, with 20 bases between the two germline ends. The CDR3 reads CASSPRVGGGISNQPQHF. CDR3 coding DNA: TGTGCCAGCAGCCCCCGGGTCGGGGGAGGCATTAGCAATCAGCCCCAGCATTTT.

CDR3 amino acids: CASSQDRGYGYTF. The CDR3 DNA reads TGTGCCAGCAGTCAAGACAGGGGCTATGGCTACACCTTC. The chain combines TRBV6-1 with TRBJ1-2, with 8 positions matching TRBD1. CDR3 length equals 13 residues. The germline gives CDR1 MNHNS, CDR2 SASEGT. V shed 5 bases and J 4 bases; nucleotides not matched to a gene: 3.

The chain links TRBV19 to TRBJ1-2, with 10 bases that match TRBD1. Germline V gene lookup returns CDR1 LNHDA and CDR2 SQIVND (reference sequence). V lost 5 bases to trimming and J lost 4 bases; unmatched junction nucleotides: 10. The CDR3 is made up of 16 amino acids. In DNA, the CDR3 is TGTGCCAGTAGTCGGGACAGGGGCCCGGGCGGCTATGGCTACACCTTC. Its translation: CASSRDRGPGGYGYTF. Full variable domain (remainder filled in from reference TRBV19 and TRBJ1-2): DGGITQSPKYLFRKEGQNVTLSCEQNLNHDAMYWYRQDPGQGLRLIYYSQIVNDFQKGDIAEGYSVSREKKESFPLTVTSAQKNPTAFYLCASSRDRGPGGYGYTFGSGTRLTVV.

The chain is built from TRBV27 and TRBJ1-2; no reliable D call. Germline V gene lookup returns CDR1 MNHEY and CDR2 SMNVEV (reference sequence). Trimming shortened V by 3 bases and J by 2 bases, and 7 bases separated the two germline ends. The CDR3 runs 13 residues. For the CDR3, the DNA is TGTGCCAGCAGTTTTTCGGGAAACTATGGCTACACCTTC. It translates to CASSFSGNYGYTF.

The V gene is TRBV5-1, the J gene TRBJ2-2; possible D gene TRBD1, 5 bases. Trimming pared 0 bases from V and 3 bases from J, leaving 9 bases between. CDR1 SGHRS and CDR2 YFSETQ come from the germline V gene. The CDR3 spans 15 residues. CDR3 bases: TGCGCCAGCAGCTTGGGGCAGGGTTACACCGGGGAGCTGTTTTTT. Protein product: CASSLGQGYTGELFF.

The V gene is TRBV10-3, the J gene TRBJ1-1; D is ambiguous. The CDR3 loop spans 11 amino acids. In germline, CDR1 is ENHRY, CDR2 SYGVKD. V gave up 4 bases and J gave up 10 bases, with 10 bases separating them. CDR3 residues: CAISGLTRAFF. The CDR3, as DNA: TGTGCCATCAGTGGCCTGACTAGAGCTTTCTTT.

The rearrangement uses TRBV7-6 and TRBJ2-5; tentative D call: TRBD1 (5 bases). V was shortened by 1 base and J by 2 bases, with 17 bases between the two germline ends. Germline values: CDR1 SGHVS, CDR2 FNYEAQ. This CDR3 has 17 amino acids. CDR3 loop: CASSLDVGQVSQETQYF. In DNA, the CDR3 is TGTGCCAGCAGCTTAGATGTGGGGCAGGTGTCGCAAGAGACCCAGTACTTC.

The J gene is TRBJ2-3, the V gene TRBV27; tentative D call: TRBD2 (6 bases). Trimming took off 3 bases at V and 2 bases at J, with 12 bases between the two ends. The CDR3 is 15 residues long. Germline V gene sequence: CDR1 MNHEY, CDR2 SMNVEV (reference sequence). The CDR3 bases are TGTGCCAGCAGTTTTTCGGGACTTATCACAGATACGCAGTATTTT. Protein product: CASSFSGLITDTQYF.

This sequence joins TRBV10-3 and TRBJ2-7, with TRBD1 matching over 8 bases. Germline V gene data show CDR1 as ENHRY and CDR2 as SYGVKD. The CDR3 has 12 amino acids. Trimming took 7 bases from V and 6 from J; bases not matched to a gene: 5. The CDR3 DNA follows: TGTGCCATCACCGCGGACAGGGTCGAGCAGTACTTC. Amino acid sequence: CAITADRVEQYF.

The rearrangement links TRBV5-1 to TRBJ2-2; D remains ambiguous. Germline V gene lookup returns CDR1 SGHRS and CDR2 YFSETQ. This CDR3 has 15 amino acids. The V gene lost 1 base and the J gene lost 4 bases, with 11 bases spanning the gap. In DNA, the CDR3 is TGCGCCAGCAGCTTGTTTAGCCCCCTCACCGGGGAGCTGTTTTTT. Translated, it gives CASSLFSPLTGELFF.

In this sample, this clone turned up a few times. The chain joins TRBV29-1 to TRBJ2-2; TRBD1 agrees at 7 bases. The CDR3 covers 14 residues. Germline-derived CDR1 and CDR2 are SQVTM and ANQGSEA. V dropped 3 bases and J dropped 1; count of bases not matched to a gene: 2. CDR3 loop: CSVERQGNTGELFF. The DNA for the CDR3 is TGCAGCGTTGAGAGACAGGGGAACACCGGGGAGCTGTTTTTT.

The rearrangement links TRBV14 to TRBJ1-3; no clear D gene. This CDR3 has 17 amino acids. Germline values: CDR1 SGHDN, CDR2 FVKESK. The ends were cut back, 3 bases at V and 0 bases at J, with 15 bases in the middle. CDR3 nucleotides: TGTGCCAGCAGCCAGAGGGCCAGTTCTTCCTCTGGAAACACCATATATTTT. Its translation: CASSQRASSSSGNTIYF.

DNA of the CDR3: TGTGCCAGCCATGACGTTGCGGGGGGGCCCCCGTACGAGCAGTACTTC. Its translation: CASHDVAGGPPYEQYF. J is TRBJ2-7 and V is TRBV27, with 9 bases matching TRBD2. J gave up 4 bases and V 8 bases, and 15 bases lay outside the gene matches. Germline V gene data show CDR1 as MNHEY and CDR2 as SMNVEV (reference sequence). CDR3 length equals 16 residues.

The rearrangement joins TRBV9 to TRBJ2-2; D gene uncertain. Germline assignment: CDR1 SGDLS and CDR2 YYNGEE. The CDR3 runs to 14 residues. V lost 2 bases and J lost 4, with 9 bases in between. CDR3 coding DNA: TGTGCCAGCAGCGTCACTCGAGGCACCGGGGAGCTGTTTTTT. Translation: CASSVTRGTGELFF.

The chain carries TRBV29-1 and TRBJ1-3, with a tentative D call TRBD1 (5 bases). Trimming left V 5 bases short and J 3 bases short, with 8 bases between. CDR3 length: 12 amino acids. Germline V gives CDR1 SQVTM, CDR2 ANQGSEA. The CDR3 DNA reads as TGCAGCGTTTCAGGGAATGGAAACACCATATATTTT. This translates into CSVSGNGNTIYF.

This clone was counted only a few times. The chain recombines TRBV7-2 with TRBJ2-2; no reliable D call. V lost 6 bases and J lost 4, with 12 bases in between. Looked up from germline, CDR1 is SGHTA and CDR2 is FQGNSA. The CDR3 has 14 residues. CDR3 nucleotide sequence: TGTGCCAGCAGTCAAGCCGGCGGCACCGGGGAGCTGTTTTTT. Translation: CASSQAGGTGELFF. Drawing the rest from reference TRBV7-2 and TRBJ2-2, the complete variable domain is GAGVSQSPSNKVTEKGKDVELRCDPISGHTALYWYRQSLGQGLEFLIYFQGNSAPDKSGLPSDRFSAERTGGSVSTLTIQRTQQEDSAVYLCASSQAGGTGELFFGEGSRLTVL.

The chain joins TRBV30 to TRBJ1-1; D gene ambiguous. The germline CDR1 and CDR2 sequences are GTSNPN and SVGIG (reference sequence). The V end lost 8 bases, the J end lost 4 bases, and 11 bases lay between the germline ends. CDR3 length: 11 residues. CDR3 nucleotide sequence: TGTGCCCAAGGACGGGGCACTGAAGCTTTCTTT. Translating gives CAQGRGTEAFF.

This clone has just a few counts. The chain employs TRBV2 and TRBJ2-4; 7 nucleotides agree with TRBD1. Germline V gene sequence: CDR1 SNHLY, CDR2 FYNNEI. This CDR3 comprises 17 residues. V trimming: 2 bases; J trimming: 1 base; junction bases outside the gene matches: 8. Here the CDR3 reads CASSESGRGMAKNIQYF. DNA for the CDR3: TGTGCCAGCAGTGAATCTGGCAGGGGGATGGCCAAAAACATTCAGTACTTC.

The chain combines TRBV25-1 with TRBJ2-2, with D perhaps matching TRBD1 (6 bases). The V gene lost 9 bases and the J gene lost 5 bases, with 13 bases spanning the gap. The CDR3 is made up of 13 amino acids. Germline V CDR1 and CDR2: MGHDK, SYGVNS. CDR3 amino acids: CASRTEVTGELFF. The CDR3 DNA follows: TGTGCCAGTCGGACAGAAGTGACCGGGGAGCTGTTTTTT.

The V call is TRBV15, the J call TRBJ1-4, with TRBD1 identical over 8 bases. CDR1 and CDR2 from the germline V gene are LNHNV and YYDKDF (reference sequence). V was pared by 0 bases and J by 7 bases, with 1 base of the junction left unmatched. The CDR3 has 14 residues. In nucleotides, the CDR3 is TGTGCCACCAGCAGAGATGGGACAGGTGAAAAACTGTTTTTT. It yields the protein CATSRDGTGEKLFF.

This clone was seen a single time. The V and J genes are TRBV28 and TRBJ2-5, with D possibly TRBD1 on 5 matching bases. There are 15 residues in the CDR3. Germline V gene sequence: CDR1 MDHEN, CDR2 SYDVKM. Trimming stripped 4 bases from V and 1 base from J, with 13 bases between. The CDR3 nucleotides read TGTGCCAGCAGTTGGGGCAAGGATACCCAAGAGACCCAGTACTTC. This codes for CASSWGKDTQETQYF.

The chain has TRBV6-1 and TRBJ1-4; possibly TRBD1 for D (6 bases). V was pared by 8 bases and J by 0 bases, with 10 bases between. The germline V gene encodes CDR1 MNHNS and CDR2 SASEGT. The CDR3 extends over 14 amino acids. For the CDR3, the DNA is TGTGCCAGCCTCTGGACAGCAACTAATGAAAAACTGTTTTTT. Translation: CASLWTATNEKLFF.

V and J are TRBV7-7 and TRBJ2-5; TRBD2 matches 10 bases. This CDR3 contains 16 residues. Germline V lookup: CDR1 SSHAT, CDR2 FNYEAQ (reference sequence). The ends lost 2 bases at V and 5 bases at J; junction bases unmatched: 8. The CDR3 protein is CASSLTSGALGETQYF. Here the CDR3 DNA reads TGTGCCAGCAGCTTAACTAGCGGGGCTTTAGGGGAGACCCAGTACTTC.

The chain carries TRBV30 and TRBJ1-1; tentatively, D is TRBD1 (5 bases). CDR1 is GTSNPN and CDR2 is SVGIG in the germline V gene (reference sequence). The CDR3 runs to 13 residues. V lost 0 bases, J lost 4 bases, and 9 bases lay in between. The CDR3 spells CAWSVQVITEAFF. The CDR3 bases are TGTGCCTGGAGTGTACAGGTGATCACTGAAGCTTTCTTT. Full variable domain (missing parts from reference TRBV30 and TRBJ1-1): SQTIHQWPATLVQPVGSPLSLECTVEGTSNPNLYWYRQAAGRGLQLLFYSVGIGQISSEVPQNLSASRPQDRQFILSSKKLLLSDSGFYLCAWSVQVITEAFFGQGTRLTVV.

J is TRBJ2-7 and V is TRBV10-3, with D possibly being TRBD1 (6 bases). Germline V CDR1 and CDR2: ENHRY, SYGVKD. This CDR3 comprises 12 residues. V was trimmed by 4 bases and J by 6 bases, leaving 10 bases between them. The CDR3 DNA reads as TGTGCCATCAGTGGGGGGACATCCGAGCAGTACTTC. Residues: CAISGGTSEQYF.